These T cell receptor beta chains were read from a single sample in a study of Ad26.COV2.S vaccination and SARS-CoV-2 variants. Sequencing used immunoSEQ multiplex PCR; TCRdb keeps in-frame clones, though not all of them. The sample has around 450,000 clones, approximately 90% seen once. The material was peripheral blood, obtained in a trial of Ad26.COV2.S vaccine versus placebo. These TCRs come from a person aged 18-60 years who received the Ad26.COV2.S COVID-19 vaccine or a placebo. Each CDR3 is given with its conserved first and last residue. The order of the fields is D gene, V gene, clone size, J gene, CDR3 protein, CDR3 DNA. The D gene is left open where the match is weak. Clone sizes are given selectively: once, few, many, or a class where the clone is expanded.

-	TRBV15	once	TRBJ1-1	CATSGSLTEAFF	TGTGCCACCAGCGGTTCGTTGACCGAAGCTTTCTTT
-	TRBV5-4	-	TRBJ1-3	CASSLDGVTGNTIYF	TGTGCCAGCAGTCTGGACGGCGTAACGGGAAACACCATATATTTT
-	TRBV28	-	TRBJ2-2	CASISSNTGELFF	TGTGCCAGCATCAGCTCGAACACCGGGGAGCTGTTTTTT
-	TRBV5-5	-	TRBJ1-5	CASSLGQGYSNQPQHF	TGTGCCAGCAGCTTGGGCCAGGGGTATAGCAATCAGCCCCAGCATTTT
TRBD2	TRBV19	-	TRBJ2-1	CASMSGRGNEQFF	TGTGCCAGTATGAGCGGGAGAGGCAATGAGCAGTTCTTC
TRBD2	TRBV19	-	TRBJ2-2	CASSLPGTSPNTGELFF	TGTGCCAGTAGCCTACCCGGGACTAGCCCGAACACCGGGGAGCTGTTTTTT
TRBD1	TRBV2	-	TRBJ2-7	CASSEWTGTGEQYF	TGTGCCAGCAGTGAGTGGACAGGGACGGGGGAGCAGTACTTC
-	TRBV2	few	TRBJ1-1	CASSEDMNTEAFF	TGTGCCAGCAGTGAGGACATGAACACTGAAGCTTTCTTT
-	TRBV19	-	TRBJ2-2	CASTRAGGPNTGELFF	TGTGCCAGTACAAGGGCGGGCGGGCCGAACACCGGGGAGCTGTTTTTT
TRBD2	TRBV5-4	-	TRBJ2-2	CASSIAGSLEAGELFF	TGTGCCAGCAGCATAGCGGGGTCGTTGGAAGCCGGGGAGCTGTTTTTT
-	TRBV7-6	-	TRBJ2-1	CASSSPEGQVNEQFF	TGTGCCAGCAGCTCCCCGGAGGGCCAAGTCAATGAGCAGTTCTTC
TRBD2	TRBV4-2	-	TRBJ2-7	CASSQETSGRAKQYF	TGTGCCAGCAGCCAAGAGACTAGCGGGAGGGCCAAGCAGTACTTC
TRBD1	TRBV25-1	-	TRBJ1-1	CASSVAGGDREYTEAFF	TGTGCCAGCAGTGTAGCGGGAGGGGACAGGGAGTACACTGAAGCTTTCTTT
-	TRBV2	-	TRBJ2-7	CASSAEGYEQYF	TGTGCCAGCAGTGCAGAGGGCTACGAGCAGTACTTC
-	TRBV3-1/TRBV3-2	-	TRBJ2-7	CASSQGADEQYF	TGTGCCAGCAGCCAAGGGGCGGACGAGCAGTACTTC
TRBD2	TRBV4-3	-	TRBJ2-7	CASSLGLAGEGYEQYF	TGCGCCAGCAGCCTGGGACTAGCGGGAGAAGGGTACGAGCAGTACTTC
TRBD2	TRBV5-4	-	TRBJ2-1	CASSLAGRNEQFF	TGTGCCAGCAGCTTGGCCGGGAGGAATGAGCAGTTCTTC
-	TRBV19	-	TRBJ2-1	CASSIVGTASYNEQFF	TGTGCCAGTAGTATAGTTGGGACCGCCTCCTACAATGAGCAGTTCTTC
-	TRBV28	-	TRBJ2-7	CASSSYRYEQYF	TGTGCCAGCAGTTCGTACAGGTACGAGCAGTACTTC
-	TRBV7-2	once	TRBJ2-7	CASRNRAYEQYF	TGTGCCAGCAGAAACAGAGCCTACGAGCAGTACTTC
-	TRBV19	few	TRBJ1-5	CASSIPQSPPNQPQHF	TGTGCCAGTAGTATACCACAGTCGCCTCCTAATCAGCCCCAGCATTTT
-	TRBV7-8	-	TRBJ2-7	CASSLGESEYEQYF	TGTGCCAGCAGCTTAGGCGAGTCTGAGTACGAGCAGTACTTC
TRBD1	TRBV4-1	-	TRBJ2-7	CASSPGTAIYEQYF	TGCGCCAGCAGCCCCGGGACAGCAATCTACGAGCAGTACTTC
-	TRBV28	-	TRBJ2-2	CASSLWGRGKNTGELFF	TGTGCCAGCAGTTTATGGGGTAGAGGCAAGAACACCGGGGAGCTGTTTTTT
TRBD2	TRBV10-3	-	TRBJ2-3	CAISEGLAGRTDTQYF	TGTGCCATCAGTGAAGGACTAGCGGGGCGCACAGATACGCAGTATTTT
-	TRBV27	-	TRBJ2-5	CASGTPSETQYF	TGTGCCAGCGGCACGCCCTCCGAGACCCAGTACTTC
TRBD2	TRBV19	-	TRBJ2-1	CASSVRLAGGTNEQFF	TGTGCCAGTAGTGTTCGACTAGCGGGAGGTACCAATGAGCAGTTCTTC
-	TRBV7-3	-	TRBJ2-1	CASSLTANNEQFF	TGTGCCAGCAGCCTAACCGCGAACAATGAGCAGTTCTTC
-	TRBV5-6	-	TRBJ2-1	CASSLVGRNEQFF	TGTGCCAGCAGCTTGGTAGGCAGGAATGAGCAGTTCTTC
TRBD1	TRBV23-1	-	TRBJ1-2	CASSQWTGGADGYTF	TGCGCCAGCAGTCAATGGACAGGGGGCGCGGATGGCTACACCTTC
TRBD1	TRBV7-2	-	TRBJ2-1	CASSPGQGAWSEQFF	TGTGCCAGCAGCCCGGGACAGGGGGCATGGAGTGAGCAGTTCTTC